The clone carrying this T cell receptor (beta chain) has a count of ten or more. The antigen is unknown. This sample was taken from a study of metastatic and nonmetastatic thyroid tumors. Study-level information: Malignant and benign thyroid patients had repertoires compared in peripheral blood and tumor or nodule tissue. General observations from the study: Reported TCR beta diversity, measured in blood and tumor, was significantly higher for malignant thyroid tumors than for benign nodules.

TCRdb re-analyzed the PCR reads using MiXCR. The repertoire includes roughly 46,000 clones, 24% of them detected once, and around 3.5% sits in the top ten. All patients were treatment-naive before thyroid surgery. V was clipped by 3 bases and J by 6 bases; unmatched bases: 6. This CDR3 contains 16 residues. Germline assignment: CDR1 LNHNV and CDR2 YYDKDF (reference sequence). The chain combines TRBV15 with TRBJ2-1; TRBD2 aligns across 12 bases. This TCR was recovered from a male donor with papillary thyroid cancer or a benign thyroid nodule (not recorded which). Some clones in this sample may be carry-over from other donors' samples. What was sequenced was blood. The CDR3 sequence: CATSSNRLAGANEQFF. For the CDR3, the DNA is TGTGCCACCAGCAGTAACCGACTAGCGGGAGCCAATGAGCAGTTCTTC.